The entry below describes one T cell receptor beta chain. The CDR3 length is 11 residues. CDR1 is MNHEY, CDR2 SMNVEV, per germline (reference sequence). Trimming took 5 bases from V and 6 from J, leaving 6 bases between them. Only in-frame clones appear in the TCRdb table, and some are missing; sequencing was by immunoSEQ multiplex PCR. The table records some 410,000 clones, 75% to 95% of them present only once. The sample is drawn from a study of control samples from healthy donors and cancer patients. The receptor's source is a man aged 40-49 years with head and neck cancer. Sample: PBMCs. The rearrangement uses TRBV27 and TRBJ2-3, with D unclear. In DNA form, the CDR3 reads TGTGCCAGCAGTCGGGCGGATACGCAGTATTTT. Its translation: CASSRADTQYF.